A selection of T cell receptor beta chains follows, all from one sample in a study of prognosis after radiotherapy for stage I lung cancer. TCRdb reprocessed the multiplex PCR reads with MiXCR, giving one entry per CDR3 protein. The table lists more than 9,500 distinct CDR3 sequences, about 59% of them singletons. Sequenced material: PBMCs, taken before or after stereotactic body radiation therapy (not recorded which). These receptors came from a donor aged 50 or older with non-small cell lung cancer. CDR3s include the opening cysteine and the closing phenylalanine or tryptophan. The D gene is left open where the match is weak. Expanded clones are given a class, and other clones once, few, many or no size at all.

TGTGCCAGCAGCTTGTCGGGACAGGGGGCAACCGGGGAGCTGTTTTTT	CASSLSGQGATGELFF	TRBV5-5	TRBJ2-2	TRBD1	-
TGTGCCGGCATTTACTCCCCGGACGCCGAGCAGTACTTC	CAGIYSPDAEQYF	TRBV6-5	TRBJ2-7	-	once
TGTGCCAGCAGTTTACCAAATTCAGTTTACCCGCAGTTCTTC	CASSLPNSVYPQFF	TRBV27	TRBJ2-1	-	many
TGTGCCAGCAGTGAATGGTACAGTACCTACGAGCAGTACTTC	CASSEWYSTYEQYF	TRBV2	TRBJ2-7	-	-
TGTGCCAGCAGCCAAGGTGGGGGCCGCACCGGGGAGCTGTTTTTT	CASSQGGGRTGELFF	TRBV16	TRBJ2-2	-	medium-sized
TGTGCCAGCAGCCCCCCGAGTGCGTCGAACACTGAAGCTTTCTTT	CASSPPSASNTEAFF	TRBV7-2	TRBJ1-1	-	-
TGCAGTGCTCGGAACACATCGTATAATCAGCCCCAGCATTTT	CSARNTSYNQPQHF	TRBV20-1	TRBJ1-5	-	many
TGTGCCAGCAGCTTAGCGGCGGGCAGTTCCTACGAGCAGTACTTC	CASSLAAGSSYEQYF	TRBV7-9	TRBJ2-7	-	-
TGCAGTGCTAGAGATCTACGGAACACTGAAGCTTTCTTT	CSARDLRNTEAFF	TRBV20-1	TRBJ1-1	-	many
TGTGCCAGCAGCTCTCTAGACAGTTACCCCTACGAGCAGTACTTC	CASSSLDSYPYEQYF	TRBV11-2	TRBJ2-7	-	medium-sized
TGTGCCATCACGGGGGGCACGGGCGGGGAGCTGTTTTTT	CAITGGTGGELFF	TRBV10-3	TRBJ2-2	-	-
TGTGCCAGCAGTTATCCCGGGGAGCTGTTTTTT	CASSYPGELFF	TRBV6-2/TRBV6-3	TRBJ2-2	-	-
TGTGCCAGTAGTATAGAGCCTCGCGACGAGCAGTACTTC	CASSIEPRDEQYF	TRBV19	TRBJ2-7	-	medium-sized
TGTGCCAGCAGCCCCCGGGGGTACAATGAGCAGTTCTTC	CASSPRGYNEQFF	TRBV3-1	TRBJ2-1	-	-
TGCAGTGCTCCGGGACAGGTCTCTTTCTATGGCTACACCTTC	CSAPGQVSFYGYTF	TRBV20-1	TRBJ1-2	TRBD1	-
TGTGCCAGCACTTTTTCTACACTCTATGGCTACACCTTC	CASTFSTLYGYTF	TRBV28	TRBJ1-2	-	medium-sized
TGTGCCAGCAACTTAGGAGGGGGTACCGGGTATACGCAGTATTTT	CASNLGGGTGYTQYF	TRBV7-7	TRBJ2-3	-	-
TGTGCCACCAGCAGCCGGACTAGCGGGAGTGAGACCCAGTACTTC	CATSSRTSGSETQYF	TRBV15	TRBJ2-5	TRBD2	many
TGCGCCAGCGTCGGGGGGTTGAGCGGGACTGAGCAGTTCTTC	CASVGGLSGTEQFF	TRBV5-1	TRBJ2-1	TRBD2	medium-sized
TGCGCCAGCAGCCTCCGGACAGGGACGAACACCGGGGAGCTGTTTTTT	CASSLRTGTNTGELFF	TRBV4-1	TRBJ2-2	TRBD1	many
TGCAGTGCGCAAGATTTGGACACCGGGGAGCTGTTTTTT	CSAQDLDTGELFF	TRBV20-1	TRBJ2-2	-	many
TGTTCCAGCAGTTACTCTGGGTACGTCTACACCTTC	CSSSYSGYVYTF	TRBV6-2/TRBV6-3	TRBJ1-2	-	once
TGTGCCAGCTCACCGGGCTGGGGAAGCGGGTCCGAGCAGTACTTC	CASSPGWGSGSEQYF	TRBV18	TRBJ2-7	-	many
TGTGCCAGCAGCTTAGAAAGGACCGGGACAGATACGCAGTATTTT	CASSLERTGTDTQYF	TRBV11-2	TRBJ2-3	-	-
TGTGCCAGCAGAGGACAGGGAAATCAGCCCCAGCATTTT	CASRGQGNQPQHF	TRBV12-3/TRBV12-4	TRBJ1-5	TRBD1	medium-sized
TGTGCCAGCAGCCGGCTAACACGGGCCAACTATGGCTACACCTTC	CASSRLTRANYGYTF	TRBV7-3	TRBJ1-2	-	-
TGTGCCAGCAGCAATTCGTGGGGGTCGGCAGATACGCAGTATTTT	CASSNSWGSADTQYF	TRBV12-3/TRBV12-4	TRBJ2-3	-	medium-sized
TGTGCCAGCGTCCAGGGAGGCTACGAGCAGTACTTC	CASVQGGYEQYF	TRBV12-3/TRBV12-4	TRBJ2-7	-	-
TGTGCCAGCAGTGGGGGACTTTACGAGCAGTACTTC	CASSGGLYEQYF	TRBV2	TRBJ2-7	-	medium-sized
TGTGCCAGCAGACTAGAGGCCGGGGAGCTGTTTTTT	CASRLEAGELFF	TRBV9	TRBJ2-2	-	many
TGTGCCAGTGCTGGACAGGGAGGGAATCAGCCCCAGCATTTT	CASAGQGGNQPQHF	TRBV19	TRBJ1-5	TRBD1	medium-sized
TGTGCCAGCAGCTTAGGGGGGACCGATAATTCACCCCTCAAATTT	CASSLGGTDNSPLKF	TRBV7-9	TRBJ1-6	-	-
TGCAGCAGGGACTCCTTAAGTGAGCAGTACTTC	CSRDSLSEQYF	TRBV20-1	TRBJ2-7	-	medium-sized
TGTGCCAGCAGTGGATCTACTGGTAGGGAGCAGTTCTTC	CASSGSTGREQFF	TRBV27	TRBJ2-1	-	medium-sized
TGTGCTAGTGGTTTGGGGGGCCCGCGCACAGATACGCAGTATTTT	CASGLGGPRTDTQYF	TRBV12-5	TRBJ2-3	-	-
TGCGCCAGCAGTGATTTCGTGGGGCAGCCCCAGCATTTT	CASSDFVGQPQHF	TRBV10-2	TRBJ1-5	-	many
TGTGCCAGCAGCATAACTAGCGGGAGTTCCTACGAGCAGTACTTC	CASSITSGSSYEQYF	TRBV28	TRBJ2-7	TRBD2	medium-sized
TGTGCCAGCAGTTTAGCGGGAAGGACTGCGGGGGAGACCCAGTACTTC	CASSLAGRTAGETQYF	TRBV12-3/TRBV12-4	TRBJ2-5	-	medium-sized
TGTGCGAGCAGAATGACAGGGATTGCAGATACGCAGTATTTT	CASRMTGIADTQYF	TRBV2	TRBJ2-3	TRBD1	-
TGTGCCAGCAGCCCGCATTTAGCCAAAAACATTCAGTACTTC	CASSPHLAKNIQYF	TRBV3-1	TRBJ2-4	-	-
TGTGCCACCAGTGCAGCGGGCAATGAGCAGTTCTTC	CATSAAGNEQFF	TRBV24-1	TRBJ2-1	-	-
TGTGCCAGCAGCCTACGGACAGGCTACGAGCAGTACTTC	CASSLRTGYEQYF	TRBV7-8	TRBJ2-7	TRBD1	-
TGTGCCATCAGTAGCGGGAAAGCGGCCGGGGAGCTGTTTTTT	CAISSGKAAGELFF	TRBV7-9	TRBJ2-2	TRBD2	-
TGTGCCAGCTCACCAGGCGAGGGTTACACCGGGGAGCTTTTTTTT	CASSPGEGYTGELFF	TRBV18	TRBJ2-2	-	-
TGTGCCTGTGCTCACTCCGGGACTAGCGGGAGGTCCCACGAGCAGTACTTC	CACAHSGTSGRSHEQYF	TRBV30	TRBJ2-7	TRBD2	-
TGTGCCAGCAGCCCGGCGGGCGGTACGGTTGGCTACACCTTC	CASSPAGGTVGYTF	TRBV11-2	TRBJ1-2	-	once
TGTGCCAGCAGTCCCCCGGACAGGGGAGATACGCAGTATTTT	CASSPPDRGDTQYF	TRBV28	TRBJ2-3	TRBD1	-
TGTGCCAGCAGTAGCGGGAGAGCGGCCGGGGAGCTGTTTTTT	CASSSGRAAGELFF	TRBV7-9	TRBJ2-2	TRBD2	many
TGTGCCAGCCTAGCCTGGGGCCCGTACGCGGGGGGCCCCGGCTACACCTTC	CASLAWGPYAGGPGYTF	TRBV6-2/TRBV6-3	TRBJ1-2	-	-
TGTGCCAGCAGCTCCTACAGGGGACTACACAATGAGCAGTTCTTC	CASSSYRGLHNEQFF	TRBV7-8	TRBJ2-1	-	-
TGTGCCAGCAGTGGCGGACAGGGGGGGAAGAACACGGAATCTTTCTTT	CASSGGQGGKNTESFF	TRBV28	TRBJ1-1	TRBD1	-
TGTGCCAGCAGTAATGTGAGGGCGCCGGGTGATGAGCAGTACTTC	CASSNVRAPGDEQYF	TRBV28	TRBJ2-7	-	medium-sized
TGCAGTGCTAGCGCGACTAGCTGGAGCTCCAACGTGGAGTTCTTC	CSASATSWSSNVEFF	TRBV20-1	TRBJ2-1	TRBD2	-
TGTGCCAGCAGCTCCTCTGCCGTCCCAGACTATGGCTACACCTTC	CASSSSAVPDYGYTF	TRBV9	TRBJ1-2	-	medium-sized
TGTGCCAGCAGCTTGGGACAGCGGAGCCTCTACGAGCAGTACTTC	CASSLGQRSLYEQYF	TRBV5-6	TRBJ2-7	-	-
TGTGCCAGCATCTTTTCAAGGACAGACACATATACGCAGTATTTT	CASIFSRTDTYTQYF	TRBV11-1	TRBJ2-3	-	-
TGTGCCAGCAGCTCTCCGGGGGAGGGAGTTGCGAATGAGCAGTTCTTC	CASSSPGEGVANEQFF	TRBV11-2	TRBJ2-1	TRBD2	-